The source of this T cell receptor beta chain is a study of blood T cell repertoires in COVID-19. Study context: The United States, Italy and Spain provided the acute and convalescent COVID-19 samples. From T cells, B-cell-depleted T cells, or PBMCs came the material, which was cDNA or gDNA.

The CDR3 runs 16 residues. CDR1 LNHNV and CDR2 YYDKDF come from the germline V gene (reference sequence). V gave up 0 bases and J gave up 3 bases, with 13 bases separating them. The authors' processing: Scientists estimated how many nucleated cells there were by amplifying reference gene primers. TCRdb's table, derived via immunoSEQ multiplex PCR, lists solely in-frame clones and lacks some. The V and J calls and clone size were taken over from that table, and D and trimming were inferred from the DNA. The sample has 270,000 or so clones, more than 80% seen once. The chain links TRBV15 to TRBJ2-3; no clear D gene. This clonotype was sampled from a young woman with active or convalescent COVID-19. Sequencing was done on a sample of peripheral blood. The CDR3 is CATSRDLVGRTDTQYF. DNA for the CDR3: TGTGCCACCAGCAGAGACCTCGTGGGCCGGACAGATACGCAGTATTTT.